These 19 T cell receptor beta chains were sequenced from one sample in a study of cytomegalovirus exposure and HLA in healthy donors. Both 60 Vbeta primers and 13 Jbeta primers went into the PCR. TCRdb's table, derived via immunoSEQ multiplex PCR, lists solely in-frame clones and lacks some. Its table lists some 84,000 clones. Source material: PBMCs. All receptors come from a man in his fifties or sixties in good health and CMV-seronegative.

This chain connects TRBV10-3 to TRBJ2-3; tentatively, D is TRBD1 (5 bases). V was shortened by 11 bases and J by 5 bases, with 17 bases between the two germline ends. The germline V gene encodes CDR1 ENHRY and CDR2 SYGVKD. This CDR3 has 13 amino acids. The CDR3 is CASRVLQGDTQYF. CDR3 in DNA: TGTGCCTCCAGGGTGCTGCAGGGAGATACGCAGTATTTT.

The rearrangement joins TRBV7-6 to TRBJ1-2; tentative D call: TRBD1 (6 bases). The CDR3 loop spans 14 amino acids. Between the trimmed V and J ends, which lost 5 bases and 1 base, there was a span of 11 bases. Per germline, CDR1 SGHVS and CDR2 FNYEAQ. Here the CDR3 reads CASSPTDSNYGYTF. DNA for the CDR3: TGTGCCAGCAGCCCCACGGACAGTAACTATGGCTACACCTTC.

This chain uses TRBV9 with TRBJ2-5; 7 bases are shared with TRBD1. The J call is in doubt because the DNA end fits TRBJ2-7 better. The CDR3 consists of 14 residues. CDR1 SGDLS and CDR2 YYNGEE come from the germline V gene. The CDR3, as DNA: TGTGCCAGCAGCGAACAGGGGTCAACCTACGAGCAGTACTTC. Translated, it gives CASSEQGSTYEQYF.

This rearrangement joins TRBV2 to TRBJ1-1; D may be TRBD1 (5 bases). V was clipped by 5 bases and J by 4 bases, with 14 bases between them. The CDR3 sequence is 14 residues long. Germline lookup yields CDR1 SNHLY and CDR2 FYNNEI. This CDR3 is CASSRDSVGTEAFF. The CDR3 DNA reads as TGTGCCAGCAGTCGGGACTCGGTAGGCACTGAAGCTTTCTTT.

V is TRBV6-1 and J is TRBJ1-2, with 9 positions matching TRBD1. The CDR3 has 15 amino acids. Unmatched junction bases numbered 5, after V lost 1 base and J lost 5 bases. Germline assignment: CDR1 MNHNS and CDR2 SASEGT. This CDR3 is CASSEGLGQGYGYTF. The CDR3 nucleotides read TGTGCCAGCAGTGAAGGGCTGGGACAGGGATATGGCTACACCTTC.

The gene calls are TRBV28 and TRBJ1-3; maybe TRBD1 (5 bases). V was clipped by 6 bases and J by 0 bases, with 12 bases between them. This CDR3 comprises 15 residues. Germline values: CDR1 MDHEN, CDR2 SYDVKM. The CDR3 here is CASSPQTVSGNTIYF. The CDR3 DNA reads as TGTGCCAGCAGCCCTCAGACAGTCTCTGGAAACACCATATATTTT.

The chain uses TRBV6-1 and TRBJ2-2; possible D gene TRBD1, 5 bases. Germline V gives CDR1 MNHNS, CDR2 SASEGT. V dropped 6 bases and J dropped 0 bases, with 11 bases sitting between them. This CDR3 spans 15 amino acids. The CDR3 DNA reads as TGTGCCAGCAGCAGAGGACACCCGAACACCGGGGAGCTGTTTTTT. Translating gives CASSRGHPNTGELFF.

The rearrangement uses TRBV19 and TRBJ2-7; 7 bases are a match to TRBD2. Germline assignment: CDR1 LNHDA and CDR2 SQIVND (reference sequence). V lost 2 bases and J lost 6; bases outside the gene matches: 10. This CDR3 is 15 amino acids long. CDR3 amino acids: CASSIPSGTNSEQYF. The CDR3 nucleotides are TGTGCCAGTAGTATACCCTCCGGGACTAACTCCGAGCAGTACTTC.

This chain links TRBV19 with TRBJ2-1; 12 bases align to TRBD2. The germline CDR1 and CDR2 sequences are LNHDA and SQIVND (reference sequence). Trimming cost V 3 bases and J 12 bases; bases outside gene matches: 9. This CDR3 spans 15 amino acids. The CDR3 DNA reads TGTGCCAGTAGTATCGGACTAGCGGGGCCATCGGGGCAGTTCTTC. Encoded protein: CASSIGLAGPSGQFF.

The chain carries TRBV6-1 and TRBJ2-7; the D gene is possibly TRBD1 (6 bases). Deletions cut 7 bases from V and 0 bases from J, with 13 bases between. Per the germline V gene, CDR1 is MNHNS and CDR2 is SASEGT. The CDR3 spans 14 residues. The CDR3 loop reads CASTRDTSSYEQYF. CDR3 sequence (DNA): TGTGCCAGCACTCGGGACACCAGCTCCTACGAGCAGTACTTC.

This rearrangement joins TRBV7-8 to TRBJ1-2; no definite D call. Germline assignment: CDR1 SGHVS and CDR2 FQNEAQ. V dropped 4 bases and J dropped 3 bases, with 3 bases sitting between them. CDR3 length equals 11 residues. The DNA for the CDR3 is TGTGCCAGCAGCTCAGACTATGGCTACACCTTC. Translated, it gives CASSSDYGYTF.

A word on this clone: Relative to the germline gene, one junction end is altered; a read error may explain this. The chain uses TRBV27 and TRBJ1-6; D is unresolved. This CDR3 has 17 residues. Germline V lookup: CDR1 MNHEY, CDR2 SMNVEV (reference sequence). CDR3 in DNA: TGTGCCAGCAGTTTATCGGGAGGGAACTCCGATAATTCACCCCTCCACTTT. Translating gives CASSLSGGNSDNSPLHF.

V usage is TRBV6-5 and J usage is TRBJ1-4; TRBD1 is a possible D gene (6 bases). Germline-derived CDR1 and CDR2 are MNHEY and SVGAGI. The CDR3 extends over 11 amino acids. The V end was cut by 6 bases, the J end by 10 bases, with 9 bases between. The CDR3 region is CASSPRGKLFF. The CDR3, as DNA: TGTGCCAGCAGCCCCAGGGGAAAACTGTTTTTT.

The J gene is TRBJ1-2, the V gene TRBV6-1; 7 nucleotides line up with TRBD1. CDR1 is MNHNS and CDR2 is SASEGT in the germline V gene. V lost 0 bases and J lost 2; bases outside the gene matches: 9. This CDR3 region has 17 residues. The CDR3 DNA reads TGTGCCAGCAGTGAAGCTAGGGGGCCTTGGAACAACTATGGCTACACCTTC. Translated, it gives CASSEARGPWNNYGYTF.

CDR3 nucleotide sequence: TGCAGCGTTGAGGTCTTGGGGGGTCCCACAGATACGCAGTATTTT. The encoded protein is CSVEVLGGPTDTQYF. The gene calls are TRBV29-1 and TRBJ2-3; D may be TRBD2 (6 bases). The CDR3 contains 15 residues. Germline CDR1 and CDR2: SQVTM and ANQGSEA. V was clipped by 3 bases and J by 2 bases, with 15 bases between them.

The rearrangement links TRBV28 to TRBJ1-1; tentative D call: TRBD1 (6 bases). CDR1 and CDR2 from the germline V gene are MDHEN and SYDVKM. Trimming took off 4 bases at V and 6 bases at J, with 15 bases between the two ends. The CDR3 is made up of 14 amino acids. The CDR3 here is CASSSGQTNAEAFF. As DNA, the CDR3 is TGTGCCAGCAGTTCTGGACAGACTAATGCTGAAGCTTTCTTT.

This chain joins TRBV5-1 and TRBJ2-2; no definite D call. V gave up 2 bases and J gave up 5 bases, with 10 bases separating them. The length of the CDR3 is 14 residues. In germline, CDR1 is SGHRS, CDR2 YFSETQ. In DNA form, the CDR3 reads TGCGCCAGCAGCTTAAAGGTCGGGACCGGGGAGCTGTTTTTT. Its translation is CASSLKVGTGELFF.

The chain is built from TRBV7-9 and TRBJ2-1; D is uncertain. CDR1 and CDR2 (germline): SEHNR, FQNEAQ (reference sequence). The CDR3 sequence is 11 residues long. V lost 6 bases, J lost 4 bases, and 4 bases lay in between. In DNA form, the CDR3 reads TGTGCCAGCAGACAATACAATGAGCAGTTCTTC. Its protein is CASRQYNEQFF.

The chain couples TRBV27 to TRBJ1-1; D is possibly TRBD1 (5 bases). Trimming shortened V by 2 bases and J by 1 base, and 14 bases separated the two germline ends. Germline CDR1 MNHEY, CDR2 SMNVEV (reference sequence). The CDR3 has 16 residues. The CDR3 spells CASSLGAWEENTEAFF. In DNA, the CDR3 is TGTGCCAGCAGTTTAGGGGCCTGGGAGGAGAACACTGAAGCTTTCTTT.